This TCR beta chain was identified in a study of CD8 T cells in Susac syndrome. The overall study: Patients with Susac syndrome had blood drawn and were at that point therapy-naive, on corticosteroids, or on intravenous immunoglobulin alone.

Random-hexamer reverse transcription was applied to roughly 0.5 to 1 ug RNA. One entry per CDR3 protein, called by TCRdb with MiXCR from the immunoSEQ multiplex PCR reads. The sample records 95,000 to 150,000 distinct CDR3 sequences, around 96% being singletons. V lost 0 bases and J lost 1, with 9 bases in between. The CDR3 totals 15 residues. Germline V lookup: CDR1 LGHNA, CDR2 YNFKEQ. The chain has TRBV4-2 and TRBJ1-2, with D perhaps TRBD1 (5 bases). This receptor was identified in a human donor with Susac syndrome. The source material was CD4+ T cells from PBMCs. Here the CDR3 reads CASSQDTTVNYGYTF. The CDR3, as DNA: TGTGCCAGCAGCCAAGATACGACAGTTAACTATGGCTACACCTTC.